This passage covers 30 T cell receptor beta chains from one sample sequenced in a study of Graves' ophthalmopathy and Graves' hyperthyroidism. Amplification of TCR beta CDR3 regions used RNA transcripts. The first-round RT-PCR employed HTBI primers together with the Qiagen OneStep RT-PCR kit. A multiplex PCR was then performed as the second round. TCRdb called the multiplex PCR reads again in MiXCR, with one record for every CDR3 protein. The table records 600,000 to 650,000 distinct CDR3 sequences, 22% of them present only once. The sequenced material came from peripheral blood. The receptor source for this set is a woman in her late teens or twenties with stable Graves' hyperthyroidism. Some clones in this sample may be carry-over from other donors' samples.

At least ten counts were recorded for this clonotype. This rearrangement joins TRBV5-1 to TRBJ1-1; the match to TRBD1 covers 9 bases. Germline V gene lookup returns CDR1 SGHRS and CDR2 YFSETQ. The CDR3 has 17 residues. With 1 base clipped from V and 4 bases from J, the junction kept 11 bases outside the gene matches. The CDR3 nucleotides are TGCGCCAGCAGCTTGACCCCGGGACAGGGAGGTGCCACTGAAGCTTTCTTT. This gives the protein CASSLTPGQGGATEAFF. Looking up the rest from reference TRBV5-1 and TRBJ1-1 gives the full variable domain: KAGVTQTPRYLIKTRGQQVTLSCSPISGHRSVSWYQQTPGQGLQFLFEYFSETQRNKGNFPGRFSGRQFSNSRSEMNVSTLELGDSALYLCASSLTPGQGGATEAFFGQGTRLTVV.

The chain recombines TRBV24-1 with TRBJ2-5; D is perhaps TRBD2 (5 bases). Trimming cost V 5 bases and J 3 bases, with 21 bases left between them. CDR3 length: 17 amino acids. The germline CDR1 and CDR2 sequences are KGHDR and SFDVKD. The CDR3 nucleotides read TGTGCCACCAGTGGCGCGAGGGAACCATTATTAAAAGAGACCCAGTACTTC. Translating it yields CATSGAREPLLKETQYF.

This clonotype was detected many times. V and J are TRBV6-1 and TRBJ2-5; D is unclear. Germline V gene data show CDR1 as MNHNS and CDR2 as SASEGT. Trimming stripped 3 bases from V and 3 bases from J, with 11 bases between. The CDR3 spans 14 residues. The CDR3 bases are TGTGCCAGCAGTGAGGGCCAGTTAGAAGAGACCCAGTACTTC. Its translation is CASSEGQLEETQYF.

The V and J genes are TRBV4-1 and TRBJ2-4; 9 nucleotides agree with TRBD1. This CDR3 contains 16 residues. The germline V gene encodes CDR1 MGHRA and CDR2 YSYEKL. The ends lost 4 bases at V and 0 bases at J; junction bases unmatched: 4. CDR3 nucleotides: TGCGCCAGCAGCCGCGGGACAGGGACAGCCAAAAACATTCAGTACTTC. Amino acids: CASSRGTGTAKNIQYF.

This clonotype was seen many times. This sequence may be a read error, since a much larger clone differs from it by one base. The rearrangement links TRBV5-1 to TRBJ1-5; no reliable D call. In germline, CDR1 is SGHRS, CDR2 YFSETQ. The CDR3 covers 13 residues. The CDR3 reads CASSLESNQPQHF. CDR3 DNA: TGTGCCAGCAGTTTAGAGAGCAATCAGCCCCAGCATTTT.

The table lists this clonotype with many counts. The rearrangement joins TRBV11-2 to TRBJ1-2, with a weak D call TRBD1 (5 bases). This CDR3 comprises 15 residues. Trimming removed 0 bases at V and 4 bases at J, with 12 bases between. Per the germline V gene, CDR1 is SGHAT and CDR2 is FQNNGV. The CDR3 bases are TGTGCCAGCAGCTTAGACTTCCAAGGGACCTATGGCTACACCTTC. It encodes CASSLDFQGTYGYTF.

This clonotype was seen repeatedly, ten times or more. The chain has TRBV6-5 and TRBJ2-5; D may be TRBD1 (6 bases). V was pared by 7 bases and J by 0 bases, with 15 bases between. The V gene's germline CDR1 is MNHEY and CDR2 SVGAGI. The CDR3 is made up of 15 amino acids. This CDR3 is CASKNRDTYQETQYF. The CDR3 bases are TGTGCCAGCAAAAACCGGGACACGTACCAAGAGACCCAGTACTTC.

The chain is built from TRBV7-3 and TRBJ1-1, with unresolved D. Trimming shortened V by 3 bases and J by 5 bases, and 16 bases separated the two germline ends. This CDR3 is 15 amino acids long. Germline assignment: CDR1 SGHTA and CDR2 FQGTGA. In nucleotides, the CDR3 is TGTGCCAGCAGCTTGACATCGACTTCAAGGACTGAAGCTTTCTTT. Its protein product is CASSLTSTSRTEAFF. Together with reference TRBV7-3 and TRBJ1-1, the CDR3 gives the full variable domain: GAGVSQTPSNKVTEKGKYVELRCDPISGHTALYWYRQSLGQGPEFLIYFQGTGAADDSGLPNDRFFAVRPEGSVSTLKIQRTERGDSAVYLCASSLTSTSRTEAFFGQGTRLTVV.

This clonotype was found many times. Germline and junction disagree at one end, which may indicate a read error. The chain has TRBV7-7 and TRBJ2-2; perhaps TRBD2 as D (5 bases). The CDR3 has 14 amino acids. Germline V gives CDR1 SSHAT, CDR2 FNYEAQ (reference sequence). CDR3 DNA sequence: TGTGCTAGCAGCCGGACTGGAAGGTCCGGGGAGCTGTTTTTT. It translates to CASSRTGRSGELFF.

This clonotype was counted ten times or more. The V call is TRBV6-1, the J call TRBJ1-1; 8 positions agree with TRBD1. The CDR3 sequence is 13 residues long. The germline V gene encodes CDR1 MNHNS and CDR2 SASEGT. With V trimmed by 10 bases and J by 5 bases, 9 bases remained unmatched. The CDR3 loop reads CATSDRDGTEAFF. In nucleotides, the CDR3 is TGTGCCACCTCGGACAGGGATGGAACTGAAGCTTTCTTT.

This clonotype was picked up one time. The chain uses TRBV19 and TRBJ2-4, with a tentative D call TRBD2 (5 bases). Germline assignment: CDR1 LNHDA and CDR2 SQIVND (reference sequence). CDR3 length: 15 residues. V gave up 5 bases and J gave up 1 base, with 12 bases separating them. The CDR3 is CASSVGLSAKNIQYF. The CDR3 region has the DNA TGTGCCAGTAGTGTTGGACTCTCTGCCAAAAACATTCAGTACTTC. Full variable domain (remainder filled in from reference TRBV19 and TRBJ2-4): DGGITQSPKYLFRKEGQNVTLSCEQNLNHDAMYWYRQDPGQGLRLIYYSQIVNDFQKGDIAEGYSVSREKKESFPLTVTSAQKNPTAFYLCASSVGLSAKNIQYFGAGTRLSVL.

V usage is TRBV12-3 or TRBV12-4 and J usage is TRBJ2-2; 8 positions agree with TRBD2. The length of the CDR3 is 16 residues. The V gene end was trimmed by 3 bases and the J gene end by 4 bases; junction bases not matched to a gene: 7. The CDR3 is CASSFWSGSATGELFF. CDR3 nucleotides: TGTGCCAGCAGTTTTTGGAGCGGGAGCGCCACCGGGGAGCTGTTTTTT.

This clonotype was counted ten times or more. CDR3 region: CASTTGQGWETQYF. Written as DNA, the CDR3 is TGTGCCAGCACCACGGGACAGGGGTGGGAGACCCAGTACTTC. The gene calls are TRBV6-1 and TRBJ2-5; 10 bases are a match to TRBD1. The germline CDR1 and CDR2 sequences are MNHNS and SASEGT. There are 14 residues in the CDR3. J was trimmed by 5 bases and V by 7 bases; bases with no gene match: 7.

This clonotype was detected ten times or more. J is TRBJ1-5 and V is TRBV28; D gene uncertain. Germline CDR1 and CDR2: MDHEN and SYDVKM. The CDR3 covers 15 residues. V was trimmed by 3 bases and J by 6 bases, leaving 15 bases between them. The CDR3 coding sequence is TGTGCCAGCAGTTTGTTCTTAGGAGGCGGTCAGCCCCAGCATTTT. Its translation is CASSLFLGGGQPQHF.

At least ten counts were recorded for this clonotype. V gene TRBV6-1 combines with J gene TRBJ1-2; unclear D gene. Trimming left V 0 bases short and J 4 bases short, with 9 bases between. This CDR3 comprises 14 residues. Per the germline V gene, CDR1 is MNHNS and CDR2 is SASEGT. The CDR3 DNA follows: TGTGCCAGCAGTGAAGCTTGGGAGGGCTATGGCTACACCTTC. Translated, it gives CASSEAWEGYGYTF.

This clonotype was recorded a few times. The chain links TRBV4-2 to TRBJ1-5; maybe TRBD1 (5 bases). Germline V gene data show CDR1 as LGHNA and CDR2 as YNFKEQ. This CDR3 comprises 16 residues. Trimming left V 5 bases short and J 0 bases short, with 14 bases between. CDR3 in amino acids: CASSDQWGISNQPQHF. In DNA, the CDR3 is TGTGCCAGCAGCGATCAGTGGGGGATTAGCAATCAGCCCCAGCATTTT.

The chain employs TRBV6-1 and TRBJ1-1; unclear D gene. The V gene's germline CDR1 is MNHNS and CDR2 SASEGT. The V and J ends lost 6 bases and 1 base respectively, with 9 bases between them. The CDR3 has 13 amino acids. CDR3 loop: CASRMKPNTEAFF. For the CDR3, the DNA is TGTGCCAGCAGAATGAAACCGAACACTGAAGCTTTCTTT.

This clonotype showed up many times. V and J are TRBV10-3 and TRBJ1-2; 9 bases are shared with TRBD1. The germline gives CDR1 ENHRY, CDR2 SYGVKD. Trimming took 0 bases from V and 8 from J; bases not matched to a gene: 4. This CDR3 has 14 residues. CDR3 in amino acids: CAISESGDRDGYTF. The DNA for the CDR3 is TGTGCCATCAGTGAGTCCGGGGACAGGGACGGCTACACCTTC.

This chain joins TRBV24-1 and TRBJ2-7; TRBD2 matches 13 bases. CDR3 length equals 15 residues. The V gene's germline CDR1 is KGHDR and CDR2 SFDVKD. With 7 bases clipped from V and 4 bases from J, the junction kept 6 bases outside the gene matches. The CDR3 sequence is CATRGLAGDGYEQYF. CDR3 nucleotides: TGTGCCACCAGAGGACTAGCGGGAGACGGGTACGAGCAGTACTTC.

Notes on this clonotype: A much larger clone sits a single nucleotide away, making a read error possible. The chain links TRBV7-6 to TRBJ1-5, with 7 bases matching TRBD1. Germline V gene lookup returns CDR1 SGHVS and CDR2 FNYEAQ. There are 19 residues in the CDR3. In DNA, the CDR3 is TGTGCCAGCAGCTTATTGAGTGGGGACAGCCCCTATAGCAATCAGCCCAAGCATTTT. This gives the protein CASSLLSGDSPYSNQPKHF.

V usage is TRBV6-2 or TRBV6-3 and J usage is TRBJ1-5, with D unclear. Germline V gives CDR1 MNHEY, CDR2 SVGEGT. Trimming removed 8 bases from V and 3 bases from J, with 14 bases in between. This CDR3 spans 14 amino acids. The CDR3 loop reads CASATALLNQPQHF. CDR3 DNA: TGTGCCAGCGCAACCGCCCTCCTCAATCAGCCCCAGCATTTT.

This clonotype was picked up many times. The chain is built from TRBV30 and TRBJ1-1; 7 bases are shared with TRBD1. Trimming at V came to 3 bases and at J to 8 bases, leaving 3 bases not matched to a gene. The V gene's germline CDR1 is GTSNPN and CDR2 SVGIG (reference sequence). The CDR3 loop spans 11 amino acids. Here the CDR3 DNA reads TGTGCCTGGAGGGACAGGCTAGAAGCTTTCTTT. Protein: CAWRDRLEAFF.

The genes are TRBV4-1 and TRBJ1-1; D gene uncertain. This CDR3 has 16 amino acids. Germline V gives CDR1 MGHRA, CDR2 YSYEKL. Trimming shortened V by 4 bases and J by 0 bases, and 15 bases separated the two germline ends. CDR3 sequence: CASSRPQGTLNTEAFF. For the CDR3, the DNA is TGCGCCAGCAGCCGCCCCCAAGGCACACTGAACACTGAAGCTTTCTTT.

This clonotype occurred a few times. This chain joins TRBV28 and TRBJ2-7, with TRBD1 identical over 8 bases. Germline loops: CDR1 MDHEN, CDR2 SYDVKM. The trim removed 4 bases at V and 2 bases at J, leaving 4 bases unmatched. The CDR3 length is 14 residues. The CDR3 DNA reads as TGTGCCAGCAGTTCACAGGGGGTTCCCTACGAGCAGTACTTC. Its protein product is CASSSQGVPYEQYF.

This clonotype showed up many times. The gene calls are TRBV7-3 and TRBJ2-7; 9 bases fit TRBD2. This CDR3 comprises 15 residues. Germline CDR1 and CDR2: SGHTA and FQGTGA. V was clipped by 2 bases and J by 4 bases; unmatched bases: 6. The CDR3 sequence: CASSLRGGREYEQYF. The CDR3 DNA follows: TGTGCCAGCAGCTTACGTGGCGGGAGGGAGTACGAGCAGTACTTC.

The rearrangement links TRBV6-2 or TRBV6-3 to TRBJ2-7, with D hard to call. With 7 bases removed from V and 2 bases from J, the gap between germline ends came to 9 bases. The CDR3 totals 12 residues. Germline CDR1 reads MNHEY; CDR2 reads SVGEGT. CDR3 loop: CASTPGTYEQYF. The DNA for the CDR3 is TGTGCCAGCACCCCCGGCACCTACGAGCAGTACTTC.

This clonotype was counted ten times or more. The chain joins TRBV7-2 to TRBJ2-7; 16 positions agree with TRBD2. The germline V gene has CDR1 SGHTA and CDR2 FQGNSA. V shed 5 bases, J shed 12 bases, and the junction held 7 bases outside the gene matches. The CDR3 is made up of 14 amino acids. CDR3 sequence (DNA): TGTGCCAGCAGCCTGGGACTAGCGGGAGGGCCGTTGTACTTC. Translated, it gives CASSLGLAGGPLYF.

This clonotype showed up many times. V gene TRBV7-3 combines with J gene TRBJ1-1, with D perhaps matching TRBD1 (6 bases). Germline V gene sequence: CDR1 SGHTA, CDR2 FQGTGA. This CDR3 is 13 amino acids long. V lost 0 bases and J lost 5, with 7 bases in between. CDR3 protein: CASSLTGTTEAFF. In DNA, the CDR3 is TGTGCCAGCAGCTTAACCGGGACAACTGAAGCTTTCTTT.

The genes are TRBV2 and TRBJ2-7, with 10 bases aligning to TRBD2. CDR1 SNHLY and CDR2 FYNNEI come from the germline V gene. The V segment lost 6 bases and the J segment 2 bases; nucleotides outside the gene matches: 10. The CDR3 is 16 residues long. DNA for the CDR3: TGTGCCAGCAGCCAGAGGAAACTAGCGGGAACCTACGAGCAGTACTTC. It is translated as CASSQRKLAGTYEQYF.

In this sample, this clonotype turned up many times. The chain uses TRBV12-3 or TRBV12-4 and TRBJ2-2; perhaps TRBD1 as D (6 bases). This CDR3 has 15 residues. V gave up 6 bases and J gave up 0 bases, with 11 bases separating them. CDR3 region: CASSPDSSNTGELFF. The CDR3 DNA reads as TGTGCCAGCAGCCCGGACAGCTCGAACACCGGGGAGCTGTTTTTT.